One and the same sample provided the 3 T cell receptor beta chains below, sequenced in a study of beta chain features in type 1 diabetes. Investigators reverse transcribed all isolated RNA, so they sequenced expressed TCRB transcripts. The table came from immunoSEQ multiplex PCR; TCRdb's copy has only in-frame clones and leaves some out. The sample shows 150,000 to 200,000 clones, about 13% of them seen only once. The material sequenced was central memory CD4+ T cells from blood. The receptor set was obtained from a woman between 18 and 29 years old in good health.

There are a few counts of this clone. This chain joins TRBV7-2 and TRBJ2-7; 7 bases are shared with TRBD2. There are 14 residues in the CDR3. Germline assignment: CDR1 SGHTA and CDR2 FQGNSA. J was trimmed by 6 bases and V by 1 base; bases with no gene match: 6. The CDR3 bases are TGTGCCAGCAGCTTAGGGCGGGAGCGGGGCGAGCAGTACTTC. This translates into CASSLGRERGEQYF. Looking up the rest from reference TRBV7-2 and TRBJ2-7 gives the full variable domain: GAGVSQSPSNKVTEKGKDVELRCDPISGHTALYWYRQSLGQGLEFLIYFQGNSAPDKSGLPSDRFSAERTGGSVSTLTIQRTQQEDSAVYLCASSLGRERGEQYFGPGTRLTVT.

The rearrangement joins TRBV4-2 to TRBJ1-1; D uncertain. Looked up from germline, CDR1 is LGHNA and CDR2 is YNFKEQ. The CDR3 contains 14 residues. V was shortened by 0 bases and J by 5 bases, with 10 bases between the two germline ends. The CDR3 bases are TGTGCCAGCAGCCAAGAAAGTCAGGTAACTGAAGCTTTCTTT. Amino acids: CASSQESQVTEAFF.

This clone was seen a handful of times. The V and J genes are TRBV28 and TRBJ2-1; D uncertain. CDR1 MDHEN and CDR2 SYDVKM come from the germline V gene. V shed 6 bases and J shed 7 bases, with 10 bases lying between them. This CDR3 comprises 12 residues. The CDR3 nucleotides are TGTGCCAGCAGCTCGGTTGAAAATGAGCAGTTCTTC. Protein product: CASSSVENEQFF.